The T cell receptor (beta chain) described here comes from a study of blood T cell repertoires in COVID-19. Participants were aged about 18 to 100 years from 24 US areas. Participants' reported clinical history set cohort assignment. In the study's own analysis: Amplification with reference gene primers provided the estimates of nucleated cell counts. Some clones are missing from TCRdb's copy, which holds only in-frame ones; the method was immunoSEQ multiplex PCR. Clone size and V and J calls were adopted from that table, with D and trimming inferred from the DNA. The sample includes just over 300,000 clones, around 84% of them seen just once. V dropped 2 bases and J dropped 5 bases, with 7 bases sitting between them. This CDR3 has 11 amino acids. CDR1 and CDR2 from the germline V gene are DFQATT and SNEGSKA (reference sequence).

This TCR was recovered from a man under 40 who had recovered from COVID-19. Sequencing was carried out using PBMCs or T cells enriched from blood (not recorded which). The chain couples TRBV20-1 to TRBJ2-7; no definite D call. The CDR3 sequence is CSARPTDEQYF. The CDR3 nucleotides are TGCAGTGCTAGACCTACGGACGAGCAGTACTTC.